This record looks at one T cell receptor (beta chain) sequence and its context. Method: immunoSEQ multiplex PCR; TCRdb's copy keeps in-frame clones and lacks some. The table lists 200,000 to 250,000 clones, approximately 89% of them singletons. The record originates from a study of blood T cell repertoires in COVID-19. The ends were cut back, 0 bases at V and 6 bases at J, with 20 bases in the middle. Germline V gives CDR1 SGDLS, CDR2 YYNGEE. The CDR3 runs to 17 residues. Input material: peripheral blood. The sequence was obtained from a woman aged 40 to 50 with acute or convalescent COVID-19. The J gene is TRBJ2-3, the V gene TRBV9; D is ambiguous. CDR3 bases: TGTGCCAGCAGCGTAGCAGCGATCTCAAGGAAGGCGGATACGCAGTATTTT. This encodes CASSVAAISRKADTQYF.